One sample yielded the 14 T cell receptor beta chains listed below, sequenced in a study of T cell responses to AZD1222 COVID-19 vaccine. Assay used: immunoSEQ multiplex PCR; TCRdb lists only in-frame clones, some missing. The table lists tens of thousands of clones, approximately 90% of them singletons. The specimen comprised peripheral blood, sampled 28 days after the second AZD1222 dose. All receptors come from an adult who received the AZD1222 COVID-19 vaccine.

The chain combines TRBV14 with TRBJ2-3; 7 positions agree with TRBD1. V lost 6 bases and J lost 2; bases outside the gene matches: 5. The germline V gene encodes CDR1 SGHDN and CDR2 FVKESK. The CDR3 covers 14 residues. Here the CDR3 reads CASRSDRLTDTQYF. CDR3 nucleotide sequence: TGTGCCAGCAGATCGGACAGGCTCACAGATACGCAGTATTTT. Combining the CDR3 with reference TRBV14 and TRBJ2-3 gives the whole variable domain EAGVTQFPSHSVIEKGQTVTLRCDPISGHDNLYWYRRVMGKEIKFLLHFVKESKQDESGMPNNRFLAERTGGTYSTLKVQPAELEDSGVYFCASRSDRLTDTQYFGPGTRLTVL.

In nucleotides, the CDR3 is TGTGCCAGCAGTCCCTCGACAGGAGGCCCCACTGAAGCTTTCTTT. Its protein is CASSPSTGGPTEAFF. V usage is TRBV28 and J usage is TRBJ1-1; a possible D gene is TRBD1 (6 bases). This CDR3 region has 15 residues. Germline V gene lookup returns CDR1 MDHEN and CDR2 SYDVKM. Trimming removed 5 bases at V and 4 bases at J, with 17 bases between.

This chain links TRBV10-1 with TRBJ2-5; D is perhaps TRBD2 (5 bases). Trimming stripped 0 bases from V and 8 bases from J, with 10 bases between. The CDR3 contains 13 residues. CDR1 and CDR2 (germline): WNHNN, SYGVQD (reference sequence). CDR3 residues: CASSESGSITQYF. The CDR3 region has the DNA TGCGCCAGCAGTGAGTCGGGGAGTATTACCCAGTACTTC.

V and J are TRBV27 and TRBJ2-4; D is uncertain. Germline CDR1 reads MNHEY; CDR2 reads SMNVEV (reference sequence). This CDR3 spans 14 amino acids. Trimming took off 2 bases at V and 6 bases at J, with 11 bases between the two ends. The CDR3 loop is CASSLQDSTNIQYF. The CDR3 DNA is TGTGCCAGCAGTTTACAAGACTCTACAAACATTCAGTACTTC.

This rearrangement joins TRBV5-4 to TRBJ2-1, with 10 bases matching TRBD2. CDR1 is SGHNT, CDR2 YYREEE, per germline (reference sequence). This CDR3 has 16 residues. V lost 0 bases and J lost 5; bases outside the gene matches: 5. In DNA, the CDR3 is TGTGCCAGCAGCTTGGAGGGGACTAGCGTTAACAATGAGCAGTTCTTC. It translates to CASSLEGTSVNNEQFF.

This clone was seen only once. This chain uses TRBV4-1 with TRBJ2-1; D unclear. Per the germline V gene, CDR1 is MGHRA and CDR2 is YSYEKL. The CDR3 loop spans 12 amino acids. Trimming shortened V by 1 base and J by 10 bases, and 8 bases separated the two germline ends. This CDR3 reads CASSQVPHEQFF. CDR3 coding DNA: TGCGCCAGCAGCCAAGTACCCCACGAGCAGTTCTTC.

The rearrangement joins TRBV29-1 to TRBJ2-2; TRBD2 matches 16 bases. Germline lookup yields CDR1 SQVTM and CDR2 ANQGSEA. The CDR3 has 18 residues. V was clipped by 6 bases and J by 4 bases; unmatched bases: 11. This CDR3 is CSVTGLAGGLWSTGELFF. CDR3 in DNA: TGCAGCGTCACGGGACTAGCGGGAGGGCTATGGAGCACCGGGGAGCTGTTTTTT.

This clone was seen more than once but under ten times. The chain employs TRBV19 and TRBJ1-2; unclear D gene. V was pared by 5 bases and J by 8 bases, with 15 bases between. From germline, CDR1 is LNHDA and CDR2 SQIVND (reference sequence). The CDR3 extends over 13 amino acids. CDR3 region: CASSSQVNPGYTF. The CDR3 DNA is TGTGCCAGTAGTTCTCAGGTTAATCCGGGCTACACCTTC.

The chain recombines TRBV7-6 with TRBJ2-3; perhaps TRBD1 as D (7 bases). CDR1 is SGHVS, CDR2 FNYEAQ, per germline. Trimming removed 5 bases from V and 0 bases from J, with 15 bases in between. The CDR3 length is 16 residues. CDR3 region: CASSITQGTSTDTQYF. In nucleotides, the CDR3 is TGTGCCAGCAGCATAACACAGGGGACTAGCACAGATACGCAGTATTTT.

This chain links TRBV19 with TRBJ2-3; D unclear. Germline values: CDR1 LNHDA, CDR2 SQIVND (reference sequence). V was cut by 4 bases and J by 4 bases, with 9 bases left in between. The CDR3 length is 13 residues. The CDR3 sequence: CASSRNSPDTQYF. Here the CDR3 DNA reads TGTGCCAGTAGTAGGAACAGCCCAGATACGCAGTATTTT. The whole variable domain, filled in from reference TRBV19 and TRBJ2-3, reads DGGITQSPKYLFRKEGQNVTLSCEQNLNHDAMYWYRQDPGQGLRLIYYSQIVNDFQKGDIAEGYSVSREKKESFPLTVTSAQKNPTAFYLCASSRNSPDTQYFGPGTRLTVL.

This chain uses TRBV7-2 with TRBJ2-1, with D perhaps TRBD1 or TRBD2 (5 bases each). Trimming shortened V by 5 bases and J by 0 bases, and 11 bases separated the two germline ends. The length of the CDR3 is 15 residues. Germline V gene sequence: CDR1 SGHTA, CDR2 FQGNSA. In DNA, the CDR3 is TGTGCCAGCAGCCCGGGGCCCAGCTCCTACAATGAGCAGTTCTTC. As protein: CASSPGPSSYNEQFF.

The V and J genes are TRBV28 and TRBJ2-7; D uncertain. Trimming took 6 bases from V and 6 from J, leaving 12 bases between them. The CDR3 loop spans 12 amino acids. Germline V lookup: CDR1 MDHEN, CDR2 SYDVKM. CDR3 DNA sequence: TGTGCCAGCAGGGAGCTCAACGGCGAGCAGTACTTC. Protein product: CASRELNGEQYF. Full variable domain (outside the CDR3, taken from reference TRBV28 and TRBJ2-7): DVKVTQSSRYLVKRTGEKVFLECVQDMDHENMFWYRQDPGLGLRLIYFSYDVKMKEKGDIPEGYSVSREKKERFSLILESASTNQTSMYLCASRELNGEQYFGPGTRLTVT.

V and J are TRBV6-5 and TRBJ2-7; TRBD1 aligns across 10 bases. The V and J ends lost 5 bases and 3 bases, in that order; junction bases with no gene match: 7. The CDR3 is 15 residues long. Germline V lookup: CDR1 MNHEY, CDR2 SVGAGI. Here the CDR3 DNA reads TGTGCCAGCAGTACTAGGACAGGGGGGCTCTACGAGCAGTACTTC. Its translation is CASSTRTGGLYEQYF.

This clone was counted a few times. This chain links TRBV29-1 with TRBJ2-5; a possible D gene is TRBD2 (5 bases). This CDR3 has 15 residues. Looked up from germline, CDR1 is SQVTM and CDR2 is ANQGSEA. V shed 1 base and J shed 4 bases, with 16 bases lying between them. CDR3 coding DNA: TGCAGCGTTGAAGGCGGCGGGCGCCAGGCAGAGACCCAGTACTTC. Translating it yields CSVEGGGRQAETQYF.